Listed here are 28 T cell receptor beta chains from one sample, sequenced in a study of response to subunit inactivated influenza vaccine. Using its own MiXCR run on the RT-PCR reads, TCRdb lists one record per CDR3 protein. The data hold over 300,000 distinct CDR3 sequences, with roughly 22% observed a single time. Specimen: PBMCs from blood, collected approximately 20 months after vaccination. The receptors derive from a man aged 50-75 years who received an inactivated influenza vaccine.

This clonotype came up many times. The chain has TRBV28 and TRBJ2-1; 7 bases fit TRBD2. Germline-derived CDR1 and CDR2 are MDHEN and SYDVKM. The CDR3 has 14 amino acids. V lost 3 bases to trimming and J lost 9 bases; unmatched junction nucleotides: 8. CDR3 residues: CASSLTSKGLEQFF. CDR3 nucleotides: TGTGCCAGCAGTTTGACTAGCAAGGGGCTTGAGCAGTTCTTC.

This clonotype was found a few times. The V and J genes are TRBV28 and TRBJ1-2; no clear D. The CDR3 totals 14 residues. Germline CDR1 is MDHEN and CDR2 is SYDVKM. V lost 7 bases, J lost 0 bases, and 12 bases lay in between. CDR3 loop: CASTTQMANYGYTF. The CDR3 nucleotides are TGTGCCAGCACGACGCAGATGGCTAACTATGGCTACACCTTC.

Many counts were recorded for this clonotype. The V call is TRBV2, the J call TRBJ1-1; 7 nucleotides agree with TRBD1. Germline V lookup: CDR1 SNHLY, CDR2 FYNNEI. This CDR3 has 16 amino acids. The V and J ends lost 6 bases and 3 bases, in that order; junction bases with no gene match: 13. The CDR3 nucleotides read TGTGCCAGCAGACCGACATTTTTAACAGGGGACACTGAAGCTTTCTTT. Residues: CASRPTFLTGDTEAFF.

The chain carries TRBV12-3 or TRBV12-4 and TRBJ2-7, with D perhaps matching TRBD2 (7 bases). The CDR3 length is 14 residues. Trimming took 6 bases from V and 0 from J, leaving 12 bases between them. The CDR3 protein is CASRGGGVSYEQYF. In DNA form, the CDR3 reads TGTGCCAGCAGAGGGGGAGGGGTCTCCTACGAGCAGTACTTC.

The chain is built from TRBV6-2 or TRBV6-3 and TRBJ2-5, with D uncertain. The V and J ends lost 6 bases and 4 bases respectively, with 12 bases between them. This CDR3 has 13 residues. Germline V lookup: CDR1 MNHEY, CDR2 SVGEGT. The DNA of the CDR3 is TGTGCCAGCAGGATCGGACCGACAGAGACCCAGTACTTC. The encoded protein is CASRIGPTETQYF.

CDR3 DNA: TGTGCCAGTAGTATTGGGCAGAATTCACCCCTCCACTTT. It yields the protein CASSIGQNSPLHF. V gene TRBV19 combines with J gene TRBJ1-6; the D is unclear. V lost 3 bases, J lost 7 bases, and 7 bases lay in between. CDR3 size: 13 residues. In germline, CDR1 is LNHDA, CDR2 SQIVND (reference sequence).

This clonotype was seen more than once but under ten times. This chain joins TRBV12-3 or TRBV12-4 and TRBJ2-1; the match to TRBD2 covers 7 bases. The length of the CDR3 is 14 residues. With V trimmed by 7 bases and J by 4 bases, 7 bases remained unmatched. The CDR3 sequence: CASTQAGPYNEQFF. CDR3 DNA: TGTGCCAGCACCCAAGCGGGACCATACAATGAGCAGTTCTTC.

This clonotype was detected only a few times. The gene calls are TRBV6-1 and TRBJ1-2; D is undetermined. The germline V gene has CDR1 MNHNS and CDR2 SASEGT. V lost 3 bases to trimming and J lost 0 bases, with 14 bases between them. The CDR3 has 16 residues. The CDR3 loop is CASSDHIDGANYGYTF. DNA of the CDR3: TGTGCCAGCAGTGACCATATAGACGGCGCTAACTATGGCTACACCTTC.

This clonotype was seen ten or more times. The chain recombines TRBV6-4 with TRBJ2-3; 8 bases are shared with TRBD2. Germline lookup yields CDR1 MRHNA and CDR2 SNTAGT. This CDR3 comprises 15 residues. The ends lost 4 bases at V and 5 bases at J; junction bases unmatched: 8. The CDR3 bases are TGTGCCAGCAGTGGGGTAGCGGGAAAAGAAGATACGCAGTATTTT. It encodes CASSGVAGKEDTQYF.

The chain's CDR3 is CASSRPRLRRDTDTQYF. As DNA, the CDR3 is TGTGCCAGTAGCCGCCCCAGGCTTCGGCGGGATACAGATACGCAGTATTTT. V is TRBV19 and J is TRBJ2-3, with D maybe TRBD2 (6 bases). This CDR3 is built from 17 residues. Per the germline V gene, CDR1 is LNHDA and CDR2 is SQIVND (reference sequence). The V end was cut by 6 bases, the J end by 3 bases, with 22 bases between.

This chain links TRBV6-1 with TRBJ2-7; TRBD1 matches at 7 bases. There are 13 residues in the CDR3. Germline values: CDR1 MNHNS, CDR2 SASEGT. V was clipped by 4 bases and J by 6 bases; unmatched bases: 6. The DNA for the CDR3 is TGTGCCAGCAGTGGGACAGGTTCGGGCGAGCAGTACTTC. Translating gives CASSGTGSGEQYF.

The rearrangement links TRBV4-2 to TRBJ1-1; TRBD1 might be the D (6 bases). Trimming cost V 0 bases and J 2 bases, with 16 bases left between them. Germline V gene data show CDR1 as LGHNA and CDR2 as YNFKEQ. This CDR3 has 17 amino acids. CDR3 in DNA: TGTGCCAGCAGCCAAGATCCCTACAGGGCGGGAAACACTGAAGCTTTCTTT. Translated, it gives CASSQDPYRAGNTEAFF.

The gene calls are TRBV12-3 or TRBV12-4 and TRBJ2-1; D uncertain. The length of the CDR3 is 13 residues. Trimming shortened V by 2 bases and J by 7 bases, and 9 bases separated the two germline ends. DNA of the CDR3: TGTGCCAGCAGTTTAAGGCAGAGAAATGAGCAGTTCTTC. Protein sequence: CASSLRQRNEQFF.

The V call is TRBV20-1, the J call TRBJ1-5, with a weak D call TRBD1 (5 bases). V shed 6 bases and J shed 0 bases, with 12 bases lying between them. The CDR3 length is 14 residues. Germline V gene sequence: CDR1 DFQATT, CDR2 SNEGSKA (reference sequence). Here the CDR3 reads CSATTEYSNQPQHF. CDR3 coding DNA: TGCAGTGCAACGACAGAATATAGCAATCAGCCCCAGCATTTT.

The table lists this clonotype with many counts. The chain couples TRBV28 to TRBJ1-1; D is unclear. Germline V gene data show CDR1 as MDHEN and CDR2 as SYDVKM. V shed 2 bases and J shed 10 bases, with 20 bases lying between them. The CDR3 runs 15 residues. The CDR3 DNA follows: TGTGCCAGCAGTTTAAACGACGGCGGGGTAGGACGAGCTTTCTTT. This translates into CASSLNDGGVGRAFF.

The chain employs TRBV28 and TRBJ2-1; no clear D gene. This CDR3 comprises 16 residues. Per the germline V gene, CDR1 is MDHEN and CDR2 is SYDVKM. V lost 9 bases to trimming and J lost 0 bases, with 18 bases between them. The CDR3 is CASTPGRLSSYNEQFF. DNA for the CDR3: TGTGCCAGTACTCCTGGGCGGCTTAGCTCCTACAATGAGCAGTTCTTC.

V is TRBV6-2 or TRBV6-3 and J is TRBJ1-1, with 9 nucleotides matching TRBD1. CDR1 is MNHEY, CDR2 SVGEGT, per germline. Unmatched junction bases numbered 11, after V lost 9 bases and J lost 6 bases. This CDR3 has 14 residues. CDR3 sequence: CASRQGVGQPEAFF. CDR3 DNA: TGTGCCAGTAGACAGGGGGTAGGTCAGCCTGAAGCTTTCTTT.

This sequence joins TRBV3-1 and TRBJ2-2; 11 positions agree with TRBD1. The CDR3 has 15 residues. Germline CDR1 and CDR2: LGHDT and YNNKEL (reference sequence). V lost 7 bases and J lost 6; bases outside the gene matches: 7. The CDR3 here is CASTGGTGGSGELFF. CDR3 in DNA: TGTGCCAGCACCGGCGGGACAGGGGGTTCCGGGGAGCTGTTTTTT.

The chain joins TRBV15 to TRBJ2-7; weak D call: TRBD2 (6 bases). This CDR3 spans 15 amino acids. V lost 4 bases and J 2 bases, leaving 15 bases between the germline ends. The germline gives CDR1 LNHNV, CDR2 YYDKDF (reference sequence). The CDR3 DNA reads TGTGCCACCAGCACAGAGACTAGACCGCCCTACGAGCAGTACTTC. Encoded protein: CATSTETRPPYEQYF.

The chain combines TRBV18 with TRBJ1-2, with D unclear. There are 12 residues in the CDR3. Trimming cost V 5 bases and J 8 bases, with 12 bases left between them. The germline V gene encodes CDR1 KGHSH and CDR2 LQKENI. The CDR3 spells CASSIGGFGYTF. CDR3 nucleotide sequence: TGTGCCAGCTCAATCGGCGGTTTCGGCTACACCTTC.

This clonotype was counted a few times. The chain couples TRBV20-1 to TRBJ1-1; 9 bases match TRBD1. This CDR3 spans 16 amino acids. Per the germline V gene, CDR1 is DFQATT and CDR2 is SNEGSKA (reference sequence). V shed 1 base, J shed 5 bases, and the junction held 11 bases outside the gene matches. The CDR3 loop is CSARASYRGQGTEAFF. CDR3 nucleotide sequence: TGCAGTGCTAGAGCGTCCTACAGGGGGCAAGGGACTGAAGCTTTCTTT.

The V gene is TRBV28, the J gene TRBJ2-5; D remains unclear. The germline V gene has CDR1 MDHEN and CDR2 SYDVKM. V lost 9 bases to trimming and J lost 2 bases, with 13 bases between them. The CDR3 sequence is 13 residues long. CDR3 in DNA: TGTGCCAGTCTACGTAGCTTACAAGAGACCCAGTACTTC. Amino acids: CASLRSLQETQYF. The full variable domain, its missing parts supplied by reference TRBV28 and TRBJ2-5, is DVKVTQSSRYLVKRTGEKVFLECVQDMDHENMFWYRQDPGLGLRLIYFSYDVKMKEKGDIPEGYSVSREKKERFSLILESASTNQTSMYLCASLRSLQETQYFGPGTRLLVL.

This clonotype was observed a handful of times. V is TRBV4-1 and J is TRBJ1-2; maybe TRBD1 (5 bases). The CDR3 has 17 amino acids. V dropped 4 bases and J dropped 6 bases, with 24 bases sitting between them. Germline V gives CDR1 MGHRA, CDR2 YSYEKL. CDR3 coding DNA: TGCGCCAGCAGCCGGGGGGTAGGAGGTCGTTTACGTGATGGCTACACCTTC. Amino acids: CASSRGVGGRLRDGYTF.

The chain employs TRBV6-2 or TRBV6-3 and TRBJ2-3, with D possibly matching TRBD2 (6 bases). Trimming took off 7 bases at V and 0 bases at J, with 11 bases between the two ends. CDR3 length: 14 residues. Germline V CDR1 and CDR2: MNHEY, SVGEGT. The CDR3 DNA sequence: TGTGCCAGCACGTCGGCGGGGAGCACAGATACGCAGTATTTT. Residues: CASTSAGSTDTQYF.

This sequence joins TRBV20-1 and TRBJ2-7; 7 nucleotides align to TRBD1. The V segment lost 3 bases and the J segment 5 bases; nucleotides outside the gene matches: 7. There are 13 residues in the CDR3. Per germline, CDR1 DFQATT and CDR2 SNEGSKA (reference sequence). CDR3 in DNA: TGCAGTGCTAGGACAGGGTCCCTCGACGAGCAGTACTTC. Its protein product is CSARTGSLDEQYF.

J is TRBJ2-5 and V is TRBV6-5; D unresolved. Germline V gene sequence: CDR1 MNHEY, CDR2 SVGAGI. CDR3 length: 12 residues. The V end lost 6 bases, the J end lost 5 bases, and 10 bases lay between the germline ends. CDR3 protein: CASSNTRETQYF. In DNA form, the CDR3 reads TGTGCCAGCAGCAATACACGGGAGACCCAGTACTTC.

The chain links TRBV6-1 to TRBJ1-6; D possibly corresponds to TRBD1 (5 bases). Deletions cut 6 bases from V and 0 bases from J, with 12 bases between. Germline V gives CDR1 MNHNS, CDR2 SASEGT. This CDR3 has 16 amino acids. The CDR3 DNA reads TGTGCCAGCAGAAGGGACGGATACTCCTATAATTCACCCCTCCACTTT. Protein: CASRRDGYSYNSPLHF.

This clonotype was picked up a small number of times. CDR3 sequence (DNA): TGTGCCAGCAGCTGGGGGCTTGGGTACACTGAAGCTTTCTTT. The encoded protein is CASSWGLGYTEAFF. The genes are TRBV6-1 and TRBJ1-1; D is perhaps TRBD1 (6 bases). This CDR3 comprises 14 residues. The ends were cut back, 6 bases at V and 3 bases at J, with 14 bases in the middle. Germline CDR1 is MNHNS and CDR2 is SASEGT.